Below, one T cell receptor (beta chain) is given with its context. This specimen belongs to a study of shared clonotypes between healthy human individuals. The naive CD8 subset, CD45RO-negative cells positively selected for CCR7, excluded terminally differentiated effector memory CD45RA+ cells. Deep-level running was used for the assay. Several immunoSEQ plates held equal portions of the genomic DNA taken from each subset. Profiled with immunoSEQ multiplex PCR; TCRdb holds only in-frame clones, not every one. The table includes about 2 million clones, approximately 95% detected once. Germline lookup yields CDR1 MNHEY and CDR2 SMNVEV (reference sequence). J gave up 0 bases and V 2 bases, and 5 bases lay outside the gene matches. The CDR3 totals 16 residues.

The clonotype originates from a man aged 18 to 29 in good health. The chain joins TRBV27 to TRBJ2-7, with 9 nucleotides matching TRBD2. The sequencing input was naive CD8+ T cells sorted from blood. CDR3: CASSLRLAGNSYEQYF. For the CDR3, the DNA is TGTGCCAGCAGTTTACGGCTAGCGGGAAACTCCTACGAGCAGTACTTC.